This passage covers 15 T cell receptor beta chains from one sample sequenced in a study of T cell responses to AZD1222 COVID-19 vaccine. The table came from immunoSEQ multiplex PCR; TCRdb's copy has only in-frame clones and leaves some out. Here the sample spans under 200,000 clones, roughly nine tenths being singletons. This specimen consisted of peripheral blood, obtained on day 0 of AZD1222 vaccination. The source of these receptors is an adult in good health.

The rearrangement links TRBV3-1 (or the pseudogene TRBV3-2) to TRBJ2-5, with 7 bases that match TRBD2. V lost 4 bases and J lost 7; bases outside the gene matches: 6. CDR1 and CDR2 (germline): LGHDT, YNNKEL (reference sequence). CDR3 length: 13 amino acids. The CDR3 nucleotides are TGTGCCAGCAGCCGGGGGGGAGCCGGGACCCAGTACTTC. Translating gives CASSRGGAGTQYF.

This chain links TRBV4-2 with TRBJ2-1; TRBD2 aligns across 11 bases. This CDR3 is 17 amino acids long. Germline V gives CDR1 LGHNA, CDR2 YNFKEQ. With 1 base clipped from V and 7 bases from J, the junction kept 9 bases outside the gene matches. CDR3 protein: CASSQGLAGGQGNEQFF. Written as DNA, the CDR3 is TGTGCCAGCAGCCAAGGGCTAGCGGGGGGCCAGGGGAATGAGCAGTTCTTC.

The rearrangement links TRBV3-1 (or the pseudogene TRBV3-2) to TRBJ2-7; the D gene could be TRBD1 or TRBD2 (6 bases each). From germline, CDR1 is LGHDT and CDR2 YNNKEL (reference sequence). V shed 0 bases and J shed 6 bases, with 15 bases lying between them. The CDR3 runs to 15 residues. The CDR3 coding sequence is TGTGCCAGCAGCCAAGAACCGGGGGCAAGTCCCGAGCAGTACTTC. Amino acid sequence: CASSQEPGASPEQYF.

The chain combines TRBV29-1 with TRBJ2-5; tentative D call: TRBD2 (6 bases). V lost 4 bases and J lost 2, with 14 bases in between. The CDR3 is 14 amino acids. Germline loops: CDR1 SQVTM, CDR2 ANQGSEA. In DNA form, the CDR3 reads TGCAGCGTTGCGGGACTTCAAAATCAAGAGACCCAGTACTTC. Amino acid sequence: CSVAGLQNQETQYF.

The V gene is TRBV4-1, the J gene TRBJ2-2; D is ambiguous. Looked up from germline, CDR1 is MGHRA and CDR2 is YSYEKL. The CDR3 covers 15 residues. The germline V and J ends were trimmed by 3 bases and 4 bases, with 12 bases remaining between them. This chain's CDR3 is CASSQPTLGTGELFF. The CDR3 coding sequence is TGCGCCAGCAGCCAGCCAACCCTTGGCACCGGGGAGCTGTTTTTT.

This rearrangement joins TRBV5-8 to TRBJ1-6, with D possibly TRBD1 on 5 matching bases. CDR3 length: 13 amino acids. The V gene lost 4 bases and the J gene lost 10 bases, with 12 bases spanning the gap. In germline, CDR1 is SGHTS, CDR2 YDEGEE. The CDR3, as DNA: TGTGCCAGCAGCCCTGGGAGGGGATCACCCCTCCACTTT. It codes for CASSPGRGSPLHF.

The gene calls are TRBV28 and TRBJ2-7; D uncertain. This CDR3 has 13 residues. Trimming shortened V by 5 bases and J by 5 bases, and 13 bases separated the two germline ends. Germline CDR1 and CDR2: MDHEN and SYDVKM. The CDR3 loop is CASSTAGLHEQYF. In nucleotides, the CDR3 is TGTGCCAGCAGTACAGCAGGATTACACGAGCAGTACTTC. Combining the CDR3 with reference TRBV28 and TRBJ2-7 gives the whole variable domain DVKVTQSSRYLVKRTGEKVFLECVQDMDHENMFWYRQDPGLGLRLIYFSYDVKMKEKGDIPEGYSVSREKKERFSLILESASTNQTSMYLCASSTAGLHEQYFGPGTRLTVT.

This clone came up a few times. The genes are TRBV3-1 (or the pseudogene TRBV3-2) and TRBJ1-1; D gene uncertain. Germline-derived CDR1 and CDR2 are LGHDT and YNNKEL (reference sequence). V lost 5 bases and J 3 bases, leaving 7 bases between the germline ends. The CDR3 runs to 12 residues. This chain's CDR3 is CASSVAYTEAFF. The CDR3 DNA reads TGTGCCAGCAGCGTAGCCTACACTGAAGCTTTCTTT.

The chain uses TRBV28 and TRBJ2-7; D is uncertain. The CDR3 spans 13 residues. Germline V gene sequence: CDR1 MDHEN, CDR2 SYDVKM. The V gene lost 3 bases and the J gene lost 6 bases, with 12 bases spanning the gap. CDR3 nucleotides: TGTGCCAGCAGTTTTCCCCCCCCCAGCGAGCAGTACTTC. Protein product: CASSFPPPSEQYF.

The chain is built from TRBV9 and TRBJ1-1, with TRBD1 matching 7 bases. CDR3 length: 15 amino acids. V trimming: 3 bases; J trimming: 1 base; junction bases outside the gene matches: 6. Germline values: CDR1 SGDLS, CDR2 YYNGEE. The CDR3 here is CASSAPGQANTEAFF. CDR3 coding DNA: TGTGCCAGCAGCGCACCAGGACAGGCGAACACTGAAGCTTTCTTT.

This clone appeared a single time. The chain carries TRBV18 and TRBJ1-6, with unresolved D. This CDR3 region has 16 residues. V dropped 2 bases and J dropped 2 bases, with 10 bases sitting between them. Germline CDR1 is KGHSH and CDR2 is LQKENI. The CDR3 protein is CASSPMSGPYNSPLHF. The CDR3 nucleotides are TGTGCCAGCTCACCAATGTCCGGCCCCTATAATTCACCCCTCCACTTT.

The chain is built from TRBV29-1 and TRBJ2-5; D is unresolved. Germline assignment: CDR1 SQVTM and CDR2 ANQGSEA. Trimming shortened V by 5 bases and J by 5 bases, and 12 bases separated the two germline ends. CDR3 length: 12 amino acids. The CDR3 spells CSVSRPEETQYF. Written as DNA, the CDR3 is TGCAGCGTTTCTAGGCCTGAGGAGACCCAGTACTTC.

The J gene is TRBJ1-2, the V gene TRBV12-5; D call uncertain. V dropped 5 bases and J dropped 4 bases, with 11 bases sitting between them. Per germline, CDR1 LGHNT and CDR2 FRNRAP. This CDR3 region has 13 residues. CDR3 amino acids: CASGADGFYGYTF. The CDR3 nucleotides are TGTGCTAGTGGTGCGGACGGCTTCTATGGCTACACCTTC.

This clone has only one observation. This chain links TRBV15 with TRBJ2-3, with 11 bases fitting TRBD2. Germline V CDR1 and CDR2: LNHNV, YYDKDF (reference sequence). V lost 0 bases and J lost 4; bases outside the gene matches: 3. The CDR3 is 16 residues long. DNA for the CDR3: TGTGCCACCAGCAGAGATATGGGACTAGCGGCAGATACGCAGTATTTT. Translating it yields CATSRDMGLAADTQYF.

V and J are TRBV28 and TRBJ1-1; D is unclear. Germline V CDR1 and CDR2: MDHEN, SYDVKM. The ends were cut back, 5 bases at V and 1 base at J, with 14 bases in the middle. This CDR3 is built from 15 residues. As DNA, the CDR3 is TGTGCCAGCAGTCTTATCGACACTGCGAACACTGAAGCTTTCTTT. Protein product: CASSLIDTANTEAFF.